This TCR beta chain stems from a study of tumor and adjacent non-tumor tissue in lung cancer. Study-wide context: Each sample yielded approximately 4 million productive TCRbeta reads on average.

This clonotype was observed a single time. The junction departs from germline at one end; a sequencing error may be responsible. This sample's RNA came from whole unsorted tissue. The normal lung tissue was taken more than 3 cm from the tumor edge. Three rounds of nested PCR, following a modified ARM-PCR protocol, produced the TCRbeta library. TCRdb fed the multiplex PCR reads into MiXCR, producing one record per CDR3 protein. The table includes tens of thousands of distinct CDR3 sequences, more than 55% detected once. This TCR was sampled from a man aged 70 or older with non-small cell lung cancer. The sample was distant non-tumor lung tissue.

The CDR3 coding sequence is TGTGCCAGCAGAAAGGGGTGGGGAAGCACAGATGCGCAGTATTTT. It encodes CASRKGWGSTDAQYF. This sequence joins TRBV2 and TRBJ2-3, with D perhaps TRBD1 (5 bases). The germline V gene has CDR1 SNHLY and CDR2 FYNNEI. The CDR3 runs to 15 residues.